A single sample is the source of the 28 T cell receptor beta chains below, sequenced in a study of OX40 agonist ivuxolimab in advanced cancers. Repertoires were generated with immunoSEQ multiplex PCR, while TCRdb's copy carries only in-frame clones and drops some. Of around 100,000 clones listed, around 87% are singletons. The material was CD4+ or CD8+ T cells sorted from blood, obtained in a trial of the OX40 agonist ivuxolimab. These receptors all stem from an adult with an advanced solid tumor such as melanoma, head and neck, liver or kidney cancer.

CDR3 amino acids: CATSYYSEGTEAFF. The CDR3, as DNA: TGTGCCACCAGCTACTACAGCGAAGGTACTGAAGCTTTCTTT. The chain has TRBV15 and TRBJ1-1, with D unresolved. V lost 5 bases and J lost 5, with 15 bases in between. CDR3 length: 14 residues. CDR1 and CDR2 (germline): LNHNV, YYDKDF (reference sequence).

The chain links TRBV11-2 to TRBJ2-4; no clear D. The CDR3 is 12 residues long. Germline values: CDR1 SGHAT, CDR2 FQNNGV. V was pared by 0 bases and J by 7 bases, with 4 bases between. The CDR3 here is CASSLDRNIQYF. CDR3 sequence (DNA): TGTGCCAGCAGCTTAGATCGGAACATTCAGTACTTC.

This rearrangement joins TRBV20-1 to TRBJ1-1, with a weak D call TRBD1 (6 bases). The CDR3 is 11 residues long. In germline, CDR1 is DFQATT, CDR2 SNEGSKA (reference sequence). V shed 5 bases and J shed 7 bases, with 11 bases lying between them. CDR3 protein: CSAGRGDEAFF. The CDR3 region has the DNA TGCAGTGCTGGGAGGGGGGATGAAGCTTTCTTT.

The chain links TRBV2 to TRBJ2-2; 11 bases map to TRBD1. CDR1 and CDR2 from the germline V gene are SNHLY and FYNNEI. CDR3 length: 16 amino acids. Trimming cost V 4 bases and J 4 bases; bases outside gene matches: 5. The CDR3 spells CASSGTGGLTTGELFF. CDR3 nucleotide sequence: TGTGCCAGCAGTGGGACAGGGGGCCTAACCACCGGGGAGCTGTTTTTT. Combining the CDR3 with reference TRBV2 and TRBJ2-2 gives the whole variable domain EPEVTQTPSHQVTQMGQEVILRCVPISNHLYFYWYRQILGQKVEFLVSFYNNEISEKSEIFDDQFSVERPDGSNFTLKIRSTKLEDSAMYFCASSGTGGLTTGELFFGEGSRLTVL.

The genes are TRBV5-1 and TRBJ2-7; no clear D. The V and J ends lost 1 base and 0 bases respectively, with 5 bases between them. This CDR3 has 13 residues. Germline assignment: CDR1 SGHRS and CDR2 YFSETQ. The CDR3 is CASSLQLSYEQYF. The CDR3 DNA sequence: TGCGCCAGCAGCTTGCAGCTCTCCTACGAGCAGTACTTC. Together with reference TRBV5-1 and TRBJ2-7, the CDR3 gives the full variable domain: KAGVTQTPRYLIKTRGQQVTLSCSPISGHRSVSWYQQTPGQGLQFLFEYFSETQRNKGNFPGRFSGRQFSNSRSEMNVSTLELGDSALYLCASSLQLSYEQYFGPGTRLTVT.

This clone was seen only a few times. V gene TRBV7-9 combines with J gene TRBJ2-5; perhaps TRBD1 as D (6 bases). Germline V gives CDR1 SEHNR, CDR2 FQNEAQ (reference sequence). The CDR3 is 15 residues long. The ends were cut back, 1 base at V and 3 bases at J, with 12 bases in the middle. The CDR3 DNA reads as TGTGCCAGCAGCTTAGGAGGACAGATCAAAGAGACCCAGTACTTC. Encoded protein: CASSLGGQIKETQYF.

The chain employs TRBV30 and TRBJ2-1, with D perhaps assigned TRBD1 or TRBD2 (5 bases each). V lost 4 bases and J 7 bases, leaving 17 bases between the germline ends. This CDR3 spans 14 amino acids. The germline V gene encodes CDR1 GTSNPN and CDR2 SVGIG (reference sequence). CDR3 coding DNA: TGTGCCTGGATGTCAGAGGGGATAAGAAATGAGCAGTTCTTC. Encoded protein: CAWMSEGIRNEQFF.

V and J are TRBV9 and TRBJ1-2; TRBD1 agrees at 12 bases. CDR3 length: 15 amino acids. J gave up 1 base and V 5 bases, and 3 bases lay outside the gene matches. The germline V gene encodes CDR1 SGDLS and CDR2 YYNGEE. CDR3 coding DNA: TGTGCCAGCAGGGGACAGGGGGCCGGTAACTATGGCTACACCTTC. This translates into CASRGQGAGNYGYTF.

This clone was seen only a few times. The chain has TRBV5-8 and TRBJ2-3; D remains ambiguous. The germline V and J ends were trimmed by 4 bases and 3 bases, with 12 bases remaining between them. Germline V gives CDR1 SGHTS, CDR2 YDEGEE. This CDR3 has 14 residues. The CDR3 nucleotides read TGTGCCAGCAGCAAACGGTTAGCTACAGATACGCAGTATTTT. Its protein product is CASSKRLATDTQYF.

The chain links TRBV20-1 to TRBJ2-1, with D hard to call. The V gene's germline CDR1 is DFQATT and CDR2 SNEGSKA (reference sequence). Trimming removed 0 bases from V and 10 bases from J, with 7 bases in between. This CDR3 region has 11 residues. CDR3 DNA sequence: TGCAGTGCTAGAGATTGGCGGGAGCAGTTCTTC. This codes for CSARDWREQFF.

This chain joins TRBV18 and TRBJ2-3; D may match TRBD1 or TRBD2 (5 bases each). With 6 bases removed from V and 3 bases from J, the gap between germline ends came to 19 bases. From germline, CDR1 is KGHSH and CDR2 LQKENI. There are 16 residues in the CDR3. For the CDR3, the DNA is TGTGCCAGCTCCCAGGACCGTGGGGGAACGACAGATACGCAGTATTTT. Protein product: CASSQDRGGTTDTQYF.

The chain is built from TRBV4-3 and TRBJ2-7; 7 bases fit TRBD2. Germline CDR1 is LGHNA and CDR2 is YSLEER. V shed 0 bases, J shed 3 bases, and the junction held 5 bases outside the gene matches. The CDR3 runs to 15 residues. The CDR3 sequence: CASSQEPGLVYEQYF. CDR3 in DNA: TGCGCCAGCAGCCAAGAGCCCGGACTAGTCTACGAGCAGTACTTC.

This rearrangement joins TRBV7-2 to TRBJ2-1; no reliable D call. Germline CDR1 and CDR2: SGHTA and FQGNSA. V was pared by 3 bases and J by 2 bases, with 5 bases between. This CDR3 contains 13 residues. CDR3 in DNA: TGTGCCAGCAGCTTGGGGACCTACAATGAGCAGTTCTTC. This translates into CASSLGTYNEQFF.

The CDR3 is CASSLGGGGETQYF. The CDR3 DNA is TGCGCCAGCAGCTTGGGAGGGGGCGGAGAGACCCAGTACTTC. The chain joins TRBV5-1 to TRBJ2-5; 7 positions match TRBD1. The germline CDR1 and CDR2 sequences are SGHRS and YFSETQ. The CDR3 contains 14 residues. With V trimmed by 0 bases and J by 4 bases, 3 bases remained unmatched.

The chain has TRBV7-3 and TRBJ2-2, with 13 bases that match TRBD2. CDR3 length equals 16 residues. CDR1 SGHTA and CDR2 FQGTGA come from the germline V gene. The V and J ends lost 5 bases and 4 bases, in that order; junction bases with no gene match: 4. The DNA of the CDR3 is TGTGCCAGCAGCCTAGGACTAGCGGGGGCCACCGGGGAGCTGTTTTTT. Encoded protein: CASSLGLAGATGELFF.

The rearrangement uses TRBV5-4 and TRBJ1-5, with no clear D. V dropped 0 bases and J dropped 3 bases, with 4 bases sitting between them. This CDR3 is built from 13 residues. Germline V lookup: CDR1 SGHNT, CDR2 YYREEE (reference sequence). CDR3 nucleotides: TGTGCCAGCAGCTTGGACTTCAATCAGCCCCAGCATTTT. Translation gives CASSLDFNQPQHF.

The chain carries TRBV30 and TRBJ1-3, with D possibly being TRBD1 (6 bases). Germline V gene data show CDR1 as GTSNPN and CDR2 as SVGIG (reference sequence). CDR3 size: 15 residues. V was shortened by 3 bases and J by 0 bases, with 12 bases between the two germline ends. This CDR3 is CAWSRQAISGNTIYF. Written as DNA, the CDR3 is TGTGCCTGGAGCCGACAGGCGATCTCTGGAAACACCATATATTTT.

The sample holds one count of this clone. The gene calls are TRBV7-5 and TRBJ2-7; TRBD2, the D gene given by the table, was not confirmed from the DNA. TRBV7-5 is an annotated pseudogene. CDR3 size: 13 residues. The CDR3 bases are TGTGCCAGAACCTTCCGGAGGACTACCGAGCAGTACTTC. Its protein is CARTFRRTTEQYF.

CDR3 sequence reads: CASSTHGTSGSSGNEQFF. CDR3 nucleotides: TGTGCCAGCAGCACACATGGGACTAGCGGGAGTTCGGGGAATGAGCAGTTCTTC. The chain uses TRBV7-8 and TRBJ2-1, with TRBD2 identical over 14 bases. In germline, CDR1 is SGHVS, CDR2 FQNEAQ. The CDR3 totals 18 residues. J was trimmed by 7 bases and V by 5 bases; bases with no gene match: 13.

CDR3 in amino acids: CAQKRGLAKNIQYF. Written as DNA, the CDR3 is TGCGCCCAGAAGAGGGGGCTAGCCAAAAACATTCAGTACTTC. V and J are TRBV4-3 and TRBJ2-4; 7 nucleotides match TRBD1. Germline CDR1 and CDR2: LGHNA and YSLEER. This CDR3 has 14 amino acids. J gave up 0 bases and V 11 bases, and 7 bases lay outside the gene matches.

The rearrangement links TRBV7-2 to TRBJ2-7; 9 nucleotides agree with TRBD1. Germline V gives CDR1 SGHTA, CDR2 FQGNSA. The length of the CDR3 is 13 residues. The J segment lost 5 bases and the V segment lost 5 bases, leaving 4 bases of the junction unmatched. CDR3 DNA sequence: TGTGCCAGCAGCCTAGACAGGGGGGACGAGCAGTACTTC. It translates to CASSLDRGDEQYF.

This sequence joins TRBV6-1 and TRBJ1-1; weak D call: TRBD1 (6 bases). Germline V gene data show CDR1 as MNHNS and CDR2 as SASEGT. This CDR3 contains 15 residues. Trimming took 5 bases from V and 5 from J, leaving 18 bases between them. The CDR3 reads CASSLHRAEETEAFF. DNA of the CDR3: TGTGCCAGCAGTCTACACAGGGCCGAGGAAACTGAAGCTTTCTTT.

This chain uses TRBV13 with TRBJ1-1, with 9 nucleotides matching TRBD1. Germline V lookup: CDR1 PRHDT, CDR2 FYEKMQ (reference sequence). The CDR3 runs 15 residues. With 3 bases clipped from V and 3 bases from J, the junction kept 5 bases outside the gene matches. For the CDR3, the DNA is TGTGCCAGCAGCTTCGCGACAGGGGGAGACACTGAAGCTTTCTTT. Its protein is CASSFATGGDTEAFF.

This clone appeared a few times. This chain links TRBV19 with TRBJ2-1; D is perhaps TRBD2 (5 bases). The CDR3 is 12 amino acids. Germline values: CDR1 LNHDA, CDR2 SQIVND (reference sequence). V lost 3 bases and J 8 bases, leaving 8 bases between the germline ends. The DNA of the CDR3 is TGTGCCAGTAGTATGGAGCGGTATGAGCAGTTCTTC. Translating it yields CASSMERYEQFF.

The CDR3 region is CASSGVEDNNQPQHF. CDR3 sequence (DNA): TGTGCCAGTAGTGGGGTTGAGGACAACAATCAGCCCCAGCATTTT. This sequence joins TRBV19 and TRBJ1-5; tentatively, D is TRBD1 (5 bases). This CDR3 spans 15 amino acids. V was pared by 5 bases and J by 3 bases, with 14 bases between. Germline CDR1 is LNHDA and CDR2 is SQIVND (reference sequence).

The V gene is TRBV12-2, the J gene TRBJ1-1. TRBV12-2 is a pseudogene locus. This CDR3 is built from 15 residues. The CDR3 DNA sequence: TGTGCAAGTCGTTCGCCCGGGACGGTGAACACTGAAGCTTTCTTT. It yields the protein CASRSPGTVNTEAFF.

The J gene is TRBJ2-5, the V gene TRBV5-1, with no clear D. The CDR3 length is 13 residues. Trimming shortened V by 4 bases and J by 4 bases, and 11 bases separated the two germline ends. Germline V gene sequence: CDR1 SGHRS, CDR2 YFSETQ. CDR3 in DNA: TGCGCCAGCAGCCCTGCCGGCGGAGAGACCCAGTACTTC. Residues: CASSPAGGETQYF. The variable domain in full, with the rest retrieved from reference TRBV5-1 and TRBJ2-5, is KAGVTQTPRYLIKTRGQQVTLSCSPISGHRSVSWYQQTPGQGLQFLFEYFSETQRNKGNFPGRFSGRQFSNSRSEMNVSTLELGDSALYLCASSPAGGETQYFGPGTRLLVL.

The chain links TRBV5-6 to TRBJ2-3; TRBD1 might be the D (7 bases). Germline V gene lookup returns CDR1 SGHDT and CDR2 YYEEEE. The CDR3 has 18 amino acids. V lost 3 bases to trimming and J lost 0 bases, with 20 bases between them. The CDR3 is CASSSEGSQGVSTDTQYF. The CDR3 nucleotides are TGTGCCAGCAGCTCGGAGGGGTCCCAGGGGGTAAGCACAGATACGCAGTATTTT.